What follows are 9 T cell receptor beta chains derived from one specimen sequenced in a study of shared clonotypes between healthy human individuals. CD45RO-negative CD8 cells positively selected for CCR7 made up the naive population, which excluded terminally differentiated effector memory CD45RA+ cells. Sequenced by immunoSEQ multiplex PCR; TCRdb stores in-frame clones only, minus some. The sample records roughly 2.1 million clones, 90% to 95% being singletons. The sample taken for sequencing was naive CD8+ T cells from PBMCs. These receptors were obtained from a man aged 18 to 35 in good health. Some clones in this sample may be carry-over from other donors' samples.

The chain is built from TRBV7-9 and TRBJ2-3, with D perhaps matching TRBD1 or TRBD2 (5 bases each). Trimming took off 5 bases at V and 2 bases at J, with 17 bases between the two ends. The CDR3 length is 16 residues. Germline-derived CDR1 and CDR2 are SEHNR and FQNEAQ (reference sequence). CDR3 DNA: TGTGCCAGCAGCCCCCCCCGGGACCAATTCACAGATACGCAGTATTTT. It specifies CASSPPRDQFTDTQYF. The full variable domain, in which reference TRBV7-9 and TRBJ2-3 provide the parts outside the CDR3, is DTGVSQNPRHKITKRGQNVTFRCDPISEHNRLYWYRQTLGQGPEFLTYFQNEAQLEKSRLLSDRFSAERPKGSFSTLEIQRTEQGDSAMYLCASSPPRDQFTDTQYFGPGTRLTVL.

Remarks on this clone: Within the sample, other DNA sequences also encode this same CDR3. The chain recombines TRBV27 with TRBJ2-7; TRBD2 matches 7 bases. CDR1 is MNHEY, CDR2 SMNVEV, per germline (reference sequence). This CDR3 region has 14 residues. The ends lost 5 bases at V and 3 bases at J; junction bases unmatched: 7. The CDR3 DNA is TGTGCCAGCAGTCCTGGGGGGGGAGGCTACGAGCAGTACTTC. It specifies CASSPGGGGYEQYF.

The chain joins TRBV27 to TRBJ2-7; 7 nucleotides match TRBD1. Germline CDR1 reads MNHEY; CDR2 reads SMNVEV (reference sequence). This CDR3 contains 15 residues. The trim removed 7 bases at V and 2 bases at J, leaving 11 bases unmatched. CDR3 in DNA: TGTGCCAGCACCATAAGACAGGGATCGACCTACGAGCAGTACTTC. This codes for CASTIRQGSTYEQYF.

On this clone itself: The same CDR3 is also encoded by other DNA sequences in this sample. V is TRBV9 and J is TRBJ1-4; D might be TRBD1 (5 bases). The CDR3 consists of 14 residues. Germline V gene lookup returns CDR1 SGDLS and CDR2 YYNGEE. Trimming took off 3 bases at V and 4 bases at J, with 10 bases between the two ends. CDR3 DNA: TGTGCCAGCAGCGAAGGGCAGGGTAATGAAAAACTGTTTTTT. Translated, it gives CASSEGQGNEKLFF.

This chain connects TRBV5-6 to TRBJ2-1, with D hard to call. The CDR3 contains 14 residues. V lost 0 bases and J lost 5, with 9 bases in between. Germline-derived CDR1 and CDR2 are SGHDT and YYEEEE. The CDR3 DNA reads TGTGCCAGCAGCTTGGTCGGCGGAAACAATGAGCAGTTCTTC. Residues: CASSLVGGNNEQFF.

On this clone itself: This sample also contains other DNA sequences that code for the same CDR3. V usage is TRBV19 and J usage is TRBJ2-7, with D unresolved. CDR1 and CDR2 (germline): LNHDA, SQIVND (reference sequence). V dropped 3 bases and J dropped 1 base, with 7 bases sitting between them. The CDR3 has 13 amino acids. The CDR3: CASSIRVSYEQYF. DNA for the CDR3: TGTGCCAGTAGTATCCGGGTATCCTACGAGCAGTACTTC.

This clone was seen a few times. V gene TRBV5-5 combines with J gene TRBJ1-1; the D gene is possibly TRBD1 (6 bases). The CDR3 length is 15 residues. V was cut by 6 bases and J by 4 bases, with 19 bases left in between. CDR1 SGHKS and CDR2 YYEKEE come from the germline V gene (reference sequence). The CDR3 spells CASTLGGAWGTEAFF. The CDR3 DNA follows: TGTGCCAGCACCCTGGGGGGGGCTTGGGGCACTGAAGCTTTCTTT. The whole variable domain, remainder taken from reference TRBV5-5 and TRBJ1-1, is DAGVTQSPTHLIKTRGQQVTLRCSPISGHKSVSWYQQVLGQGPQFIFQYYEKEERGRGNFPDRFSARQFPNYSSELNVNALLLGDSALYLCASTLGGAWGTEAFFGQGTRLTVV.

This clone is a singleton in its sample. This is likely an artifact of a read error, given a far larger clone one base away. The rearrangement links TRBV7-9 to TRBJ2-5, with 7 bases lining up with TRBD2. The J segment lost 3 bases and the V segment lost 7 bases, leaving 20 bases of the junction unmatched. Germline V gene data show CDR1 as SEHNR and CDR2 as FQNEAQ (reference sequence). The CDR3 covers 18 residues. CDR3 residues: CASNPNLREGQIEETQYF. CDR3 sequence (DNA): TGTGCCAGCAACCCAAACCTGAGGGAGGGCCAGATAGAAGAGACCCAGTACTTC.

The genes are TRBV27 and TRBJ2-7; TRBD1 matches 10 bases. J was trimmed by 4 bases and V by 8 bases; bases with no gene match: 8. CDR3 length equals 14 residues. Germline CDR1 and CDR2: MNHEY and SMNVEV (reference sequence). The CDR3 protein is CASQFRDRGYEQYF. CDR3 in DNA: TGTGCCAGCCAGTTTCGGGACAGGGGATACGAGCAGTACTTC.